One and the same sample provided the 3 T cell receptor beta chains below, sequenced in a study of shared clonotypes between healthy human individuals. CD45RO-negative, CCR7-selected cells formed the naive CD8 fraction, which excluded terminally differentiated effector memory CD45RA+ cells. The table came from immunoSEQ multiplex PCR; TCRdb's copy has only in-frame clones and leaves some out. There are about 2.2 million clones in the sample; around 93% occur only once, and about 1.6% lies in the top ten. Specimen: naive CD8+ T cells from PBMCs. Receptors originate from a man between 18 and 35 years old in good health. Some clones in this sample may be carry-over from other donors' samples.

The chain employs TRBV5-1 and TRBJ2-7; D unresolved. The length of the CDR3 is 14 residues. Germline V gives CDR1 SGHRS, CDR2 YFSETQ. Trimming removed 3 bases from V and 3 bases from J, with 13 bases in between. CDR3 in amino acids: CASSSFPGNYEQYF. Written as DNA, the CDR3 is TGCGCCAGCAGCTCCTTCCCCGGCAACTACGAGCAGTACTTC. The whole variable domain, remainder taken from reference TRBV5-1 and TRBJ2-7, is KAGVTQTPRYLIKTRGQQVTLSCSPISGHRSVSWYQQTPGQGLQFLFEYFSETQRNKGNFPGRFSGRQFSNSRSEMNVSTLELGDSALYLCASSSFPGNYEQYFGPGTRLTVT.

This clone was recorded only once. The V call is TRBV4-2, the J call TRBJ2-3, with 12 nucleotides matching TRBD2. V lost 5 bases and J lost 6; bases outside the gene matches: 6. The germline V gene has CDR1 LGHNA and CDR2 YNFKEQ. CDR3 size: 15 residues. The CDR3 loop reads CASSGLAGGPDTQYF. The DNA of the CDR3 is TGTGCCAGCAGCGGTCTAGCGGGAGGGCCGGATACGCAGTATTTT.

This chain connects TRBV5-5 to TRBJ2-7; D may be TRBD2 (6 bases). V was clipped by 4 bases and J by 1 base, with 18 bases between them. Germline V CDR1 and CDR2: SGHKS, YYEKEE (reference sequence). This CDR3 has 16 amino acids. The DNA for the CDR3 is TGTGCCAGCAGCACCCCTACGGGAGTCCCATCCTACGAGCAGTACTTC. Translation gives CASSTPTGVPSYEQYF.